This entry describes one T cell receptor beta chain. The protocol was immunoSEQ multiplex PCR, while the TCRdb copy is restricted to in-frame clones and leaves out a portion. The sample yields about 80,000 clones, around 92% seen once. CDR1 LGHNA and CDR2 YNFKEQ come from the germline V gene. Trimming cost V 0 bases and J 0 bases, with 9 bases left between them. The CDR3 contains 15 residues. This specimen belongs to a study of OX40 agonist ivuxolimab in advanced cancers. The sample consisted of CD4+ or CD8+ T cells sorted from blood, taken in a trial of the OX40 agonist ivuxolimab. This receptor was taken from an adult with an advanced solid tumor such as melanoma, head and neck, liver or kidney cancer. The chain employs TRBV4-2 and TRBJ2-7; D remains ambiguous. CDR3 residues: CASSQEAQSSYEQYF. The CDR3 bases are TGTGCCAGCAGCCAAGAAGCACAGAGCTCCTACGAGCAGTACTTC.